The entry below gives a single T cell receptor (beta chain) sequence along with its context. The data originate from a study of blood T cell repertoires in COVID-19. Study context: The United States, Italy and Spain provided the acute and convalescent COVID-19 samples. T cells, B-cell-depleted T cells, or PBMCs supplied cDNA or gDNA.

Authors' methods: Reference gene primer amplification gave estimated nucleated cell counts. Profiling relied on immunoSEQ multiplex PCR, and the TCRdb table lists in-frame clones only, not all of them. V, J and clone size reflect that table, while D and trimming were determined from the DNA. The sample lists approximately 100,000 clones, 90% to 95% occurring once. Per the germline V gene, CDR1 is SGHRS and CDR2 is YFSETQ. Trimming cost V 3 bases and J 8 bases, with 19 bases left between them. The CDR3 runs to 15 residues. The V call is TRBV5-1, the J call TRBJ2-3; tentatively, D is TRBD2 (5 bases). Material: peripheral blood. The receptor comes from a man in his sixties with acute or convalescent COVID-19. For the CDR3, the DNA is TGCGCCAGCAGCTCAAACGTCGACTCCGGAGGTACGCAGTATTTT. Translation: CASSSNVDSGGTQYF.